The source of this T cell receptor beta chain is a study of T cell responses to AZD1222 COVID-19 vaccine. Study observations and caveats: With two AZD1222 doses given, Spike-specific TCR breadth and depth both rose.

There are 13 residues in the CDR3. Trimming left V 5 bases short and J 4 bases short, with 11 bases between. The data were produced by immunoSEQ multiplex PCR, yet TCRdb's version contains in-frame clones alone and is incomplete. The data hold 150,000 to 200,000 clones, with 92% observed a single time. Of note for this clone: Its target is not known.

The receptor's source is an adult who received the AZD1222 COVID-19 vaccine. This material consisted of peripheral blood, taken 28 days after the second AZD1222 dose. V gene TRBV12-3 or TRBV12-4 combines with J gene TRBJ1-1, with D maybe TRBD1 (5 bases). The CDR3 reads CASSQGRVTEAFF. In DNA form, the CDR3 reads TGTGCCAGCAGTCAGGGTCGGGTCACTGAAGCTTTCTTT.